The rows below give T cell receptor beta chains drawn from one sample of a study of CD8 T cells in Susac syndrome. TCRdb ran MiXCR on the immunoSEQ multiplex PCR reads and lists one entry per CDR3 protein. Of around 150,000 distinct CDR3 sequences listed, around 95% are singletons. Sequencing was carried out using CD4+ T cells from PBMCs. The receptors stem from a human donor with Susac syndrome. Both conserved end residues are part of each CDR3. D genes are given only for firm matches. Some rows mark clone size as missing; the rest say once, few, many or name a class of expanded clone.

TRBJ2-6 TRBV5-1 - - CASRDSGANVLTF TGCGCCAGCCGGGACTCTGGGGCCAACGTCCTGACTTTC
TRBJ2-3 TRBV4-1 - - CASSQAPRGGTDTQYF TGCGCCAGCAGCCAAGCCCCCAGGGGGGGTACAGATACGCAGTATTTT
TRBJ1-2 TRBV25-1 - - CASSVGGDYGYTF TGTGCCAGCAGTGTTGGGGGTGACTATGGCTACACCTTC
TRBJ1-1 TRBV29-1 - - CSANGGGMNTEAFF TGCAGTGCAAATGGGGGGGGCATGAACACTGAAGCTTTCTTT
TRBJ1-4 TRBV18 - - CASSPTNAAEKLFF TGTGCCAGCTCACCAACGAACGCGGCAGAAAAACTGTTTTTT
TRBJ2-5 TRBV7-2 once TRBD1 CASSQGQDQETQYF TGTGCCAGCAGCCAGGGACAGGACCAAGAGACCCAGTACTTC
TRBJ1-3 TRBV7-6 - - CASSLQSSGNTIYF TGTGCCAGCAGCTTACAGAGCTCTGGAAACACCATATATTTT
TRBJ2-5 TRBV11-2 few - CASSYQETQYF TGTGCCAGCAGCTACCAAGAGACCCAGTACTTC
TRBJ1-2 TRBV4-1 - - CASSQGWGYTF TGCGCCAGCAGCCAAGGATGGGGCTACACCTTC
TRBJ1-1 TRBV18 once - CASSQNPPRQNTEAFF TGTGCCAGCTCTCAAAACCCCCCAAGGCAGAACACTGAAGCTTTCTTT
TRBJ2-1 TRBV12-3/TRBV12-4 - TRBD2 CASRLSGGGNEQFF TGTGCCAGCAGACTTAGCGGGGGGGGCAATGAGCAGTTCTTC
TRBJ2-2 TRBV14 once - CASSQDPRTGELFF TGTGCCAGCAGCCAAGATCCGCGGACCGGGGAGCTGTTTTTT
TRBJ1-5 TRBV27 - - CASSLSPQGNQPQHF TGTGCCAGCAGTTTATCGCCCCAGGGTAACCAGCCCCAGCATTTT
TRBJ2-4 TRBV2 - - CASKVRGTEGKNIQYF TGTGCCAGCAAAGTGAGGGGGACTGAAGGCAAAAACATTCAGTACTTC
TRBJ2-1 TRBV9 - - CASSVGPGREQFF TGTGCCAGCAGCGTAGGTCCAGGACGAGAGCAGTTCTTC
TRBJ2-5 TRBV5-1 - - CASSPTGVAVETQYF TGCGCCAGCAGCCCGACGGGGGTAGCGGTAGAGACCCAGTACTTC
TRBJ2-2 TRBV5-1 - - CASSLIAGNTGELFF TGCGCCAGCAGCTTGATCGCGGGGAACACCGGGGAGCTGTTTTTT
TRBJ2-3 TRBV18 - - CASSPTLTDTQYF TGTGCCAGCTCACCCACCTTGACAGATACGCAGTATTTT
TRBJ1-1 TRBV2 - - CASSARQGDTEAFF TGTGCCAGCAGTGCCCGACAAGGGGACACTGAAGCTTTCTTT
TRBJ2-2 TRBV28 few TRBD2 CASSTSGRAGELFF TGTGCCAGCAGCACTAGCGGGAGAGCCGGGGAGCTGTTTTTT
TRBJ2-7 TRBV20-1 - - CSARDNRRSDSSYEQYF TGCAGTGCTAGGGACAATAGGAGGTCGGACAGCTCCTACGAGCAGTACTTC
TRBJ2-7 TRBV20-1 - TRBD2 CSEAGGPSYEQYF TGCAGTGAGGCGGGAGGGCCCTCCTACGAGCAGTACTTC
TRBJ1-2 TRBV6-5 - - CATRSGDLYGYTF TGTGCCACCCGCTCGGGAGACCTCTATGGCTACACCTTC
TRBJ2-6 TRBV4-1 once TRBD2 CASSQGLAGGSGANVLTF TGCGCCAGCAGCCAAGGGCTAGCGGGGGGCTCTGGGGCCAACGTCCTGACTTTC
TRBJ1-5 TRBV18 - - CASSPGNSNQPQHF TGTGCCAGCTCACCGGGGAATAGCAATCAGCCCCAGCATTTT
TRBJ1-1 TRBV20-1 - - CSARAWGMNTEAFF TGCAGTGCTAGGGCCTGGGGGATGAACACTGAAGCTTTCTTT
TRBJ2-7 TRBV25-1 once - CASSEGGRGGEQYF TGTGCCAGCAGTGAGGGTGGTAGGGGGGGCGAGCAGTACTTC
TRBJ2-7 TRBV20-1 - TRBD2 CSAVLAGPSYEQYF TGCAGTGCAGTACTAGCGGGGCCTTCCTACGAGCAGTACTTC
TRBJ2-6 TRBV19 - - CASSIVAGANVLTF TGTGCCAGTAGTATAGTCGCCGGGGCCAACGTCCTGACTTTC
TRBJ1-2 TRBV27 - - CASSLSRANYGYTF TGTGCCAGCAGTTTATCGAGAGCTAACTATGGCTACACCTTC
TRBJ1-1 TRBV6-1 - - CASSRPGTEAFF TGTGCCAGCAGTAGGCCAGGCACTGAAGCTTTCTTT
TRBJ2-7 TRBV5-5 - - CASSFQPYEQYF TGTGCCAGCAGCTTCCAACCCTACGAGCAGTACTTC
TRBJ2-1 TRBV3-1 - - CASSQESGTVNEQFF TGTGCCAGCAGCCAAGAATCCGGGACTGTCAATGAGCAGTTCTTC
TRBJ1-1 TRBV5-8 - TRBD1 CASSLLDRGDTEAFF TGTGCCAGCAGCTTGCTCGACAGGGGGGACACTGAAGCTTTCTTT
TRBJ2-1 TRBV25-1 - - CASSETGGQFF TGTGCCAGCAGTGAGACCGGTGGGCAGTTCTTC
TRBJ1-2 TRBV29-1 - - CSVVNLDASGYGYTF TGCAGCGTTGTCAATCTGGACGCCAGCGGCTATGGCTACACCTTC
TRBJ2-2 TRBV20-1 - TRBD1 CSARVAQGAGELFF TGCAGTGCTAGAGTTGCACAGGGGGCCGGGGAGCTGTTTTTT
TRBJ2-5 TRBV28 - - CASSSLPGRRETQYF TGTGCCAGCAGTTCGCTTCCAGGAAGGAGGGAGACCCAGTACTTC
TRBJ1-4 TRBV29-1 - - CSARDKNEKLFF TGCAGCGCCAGAGATAAAAATGAAAAACTGTTTTTT
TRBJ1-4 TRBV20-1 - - CSAPPTGRFEKLFF TGCAGTGCCCCGCCGACAGGCCGGTTTGAAAAACTGTTTTTT
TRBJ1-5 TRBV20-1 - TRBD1 CSARDRDSYSNQPQHF TGCAGTGCTAGAGATAGGGACAGCTATAGCAATCAGCCCCAGCATTTT
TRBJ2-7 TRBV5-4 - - CASSLNGSRKNEQYF TGTGCCAGCAGCTTGAATGGGAGCAGAAAAAACGAGCAGTACTTC
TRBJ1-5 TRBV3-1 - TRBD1 CASSRQGKHQPQHF TGTGCCAGCAGCAGACAGGGTAAACATCAGCCCCAGCATTTT
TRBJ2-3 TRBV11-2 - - CASSLGAHVSTDTQYF TGTGCCAGCAGCTTAGGGGCACACGTTAGCACAGATACGCAGTATTTT
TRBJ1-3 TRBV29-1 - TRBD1 CSGDSGNTIYF TGCAGCGGGGACAGCGGAAACACCATATATTTT
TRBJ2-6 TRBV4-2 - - CASRKAGGANVLTF TGTGCCAGCAGGAAGGCTGGTGGGGCCAACGTCCTGACTTTC
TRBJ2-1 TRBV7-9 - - CASSPPPRYSYNEQFF TGTGCCAGCAGTCCACCCCCCCGATACTCCTACAATGAGCAGTTCTTC
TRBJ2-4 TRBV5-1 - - CASSITGEGNIQYF TGCGCCAGCAGCATCACAGGGGAGGGTAACATTCAGTACTTC
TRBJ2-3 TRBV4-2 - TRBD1 CASSQEGQRGSTQYF TGTGCCAGCAGCCAAGAGGGACAGAGGGGGAGTACGCAGTATTTT
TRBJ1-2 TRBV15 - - CATSPGRVGGYTF TGTGCCACCAGCCCAGGACGGGTTGGTGGCTACACCTTC
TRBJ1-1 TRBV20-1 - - CSALLDRNTEAFF TGCAGTGCTCTCCTGGACAGGAACACTGAAGCTTTCTTT
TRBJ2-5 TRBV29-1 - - CSVGGGAAGRQETQYF TGCAGCGTTGGGGGGGGCGCCGCGGGAAGACAAGAGACCCAGTACTTC
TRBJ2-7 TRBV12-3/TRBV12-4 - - CASSFGTRITEQYF TGTGCCAGCAGTTTTGGGACTCGGATTACCGAGCAGTACTTC